This T cell receptor (beta chain) was sequenced during a study of T cells in Graves' hyperthyroidism and ophthalmopathy. Exclusion followed for patients with uncontrolled infection, other autoimmune disease, pregnancy or lactation. RNA transcripts yielded amplified TCR beta CDR3 regions. When the TCR CDR3 underwent first-round RT-PCR, the HTBI primer set was used. TCRdb redid the calling of the multiplex PCR reads with MiXCR, one entry per CDR3 protein. The table shows about 400,000 distinct CDR3 sequences, with over 12% occurring only once. This clonotype was found many times. The CDR3 spans 14 residues. The V and J ends lost 7 bases and 2 bases, in that order; junction bases with no gene match: 6. Germline-derived CDR1 and CDR2 are MDHEN and SYDVKM.

The clonotype was recovered from a man aged 50-60 years with Graves' ophthalmopathy. The gene calls are TRBV28 and TRBJ2-5; 8 bases fit TRBD1. The specimen was blood. CDR3 sequence (DNA): TGTGCCAGCACCGAGAGGACAGGGCAAGAGACCCAGTACTTC. It specifies CASTERTGQETQYF. Variable domain in full (rest from reference TRBV28 and TRBJ2-5): DVKVTQSSRYLVKRTGEKVFLECVQDMDHENMFWYRQDPGLGLRLIYFSYDVKMKEKGDIPEGYSVSREKKERFSLILESASTNQTSMYLCASTERTGQETQYFGPGTRLLVL.